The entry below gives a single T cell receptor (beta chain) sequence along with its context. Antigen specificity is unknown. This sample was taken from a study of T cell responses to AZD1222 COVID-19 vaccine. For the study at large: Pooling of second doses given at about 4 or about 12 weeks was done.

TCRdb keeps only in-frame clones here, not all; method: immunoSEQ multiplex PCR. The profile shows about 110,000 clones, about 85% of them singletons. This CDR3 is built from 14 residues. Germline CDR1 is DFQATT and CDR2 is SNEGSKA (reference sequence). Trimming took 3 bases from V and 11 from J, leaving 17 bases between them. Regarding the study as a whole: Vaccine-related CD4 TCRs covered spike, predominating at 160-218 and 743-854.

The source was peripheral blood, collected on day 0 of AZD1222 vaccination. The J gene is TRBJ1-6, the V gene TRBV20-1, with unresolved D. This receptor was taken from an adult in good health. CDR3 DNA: TGCAGTGCTAGTGCCGGGTTCGAGCTGACACCCCTCCACTTT. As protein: CSASAGFELTPLHF.